The 26 T cell receptor beta chains listed next were all sequenced from one sample in a study of beta chain features in type 1 diabetes. Findings and caveats of the study: Moderate but significant shortening of TCRB CDR3s was recorded in all four CD4+ subsets from Type 1 diabetes patients.

Expressed TCRB transcripts were sequenced after all isolated RNA was converted to cDNA. Clones were sequenced by immunoSEQ multiplex PCR, and TCRdb holds only the in-frame ones, with some missing. The sample lists about 660,000 clones; over 12% were seen once. No antigen is known for these receptors. Sequenced sample: naive CD4+ T cells from blood. The origin of the receptors is a man between 18 and 29 years old with type 1 diabetes.

The chain combines TRBV7-9 with TRBJ1-4; 9 bases fit TRBD1. The CDR3 is 14 residues long. Germline assignment: CDR1 SEHNR and CDR2 FQNEAQ (reference sequence). The J segment lost 8 bases and the V segment lost 4 bases, leaving 5 bases of the junction unmatched. The DNA for the CDR3 is TGTGCCAGCAGCTCGGGACAGGGAGGAGAAAAACTGTTTTTT. The encoded protein is CASSSGQGGEKLFF.

V gene TRBV28 combines with J gene TRBJ2-7; D tentatively reads TRBD1 or TRBD2 (6 bases each). Trimming removed 2 bases at V and 7 bases at J, with 12 bases between. The CDR3 has 13 amino acids. In germline, CDR1 is MDHEN, CDR2 SYDVKM. The CDR3 spells CASSLTGGGEQYF. The CDR3 DNA reads as TGTGCCAGCAGTTTAACCGGAGGGGGGGAGCAGTACTTC.

This sequence joins TRBV6-1 and TRBJ1-2, with 7 nucleotides matching TRBD1. CDR3 size: 14 residues. CDR1 is MNHNS, CDR2 SASEGT, per germline. The junction had 9 bases not matched to a gene; V was cut back by 7 bases and J by 4 bases. DNA of the CDR3: TGTGCCAGCAACCCGTCACAGGGGATCTATGGCTACACCTTC. Translated, it gives CASNPSQGIYGYTF.

This clone has a single count. This sequence joins TRBV7-3 and TRBJ2-7; D is undetermined. Germline V CDR1 and CDR2: SGHTA, FQGTGA. The V end was cut by 2 bases, the J end by 6 bases, with 8 bases between. This CDR3 spans 12 amino acids. The chain's CDR3 is CASSLQSGEQYF. The CDR3 DNA sequence: TGTGCCAGCAGCTTACAGTCGGGCGAGCAGTACTTC. The variable domain in full, completed from reference TRBV7-3 and TRBJ2-7, reads GAGVSQTPSNKVTEKGKYVELRCDPISGHTALYWYRQSLGQGPEFLIYFQGTGAADDSGLPNDRFFAVRPEGSVSTLKIQRTERGDSAVYLCASSLQSGEQYFGPGTRLTVT.

This clone was seen a few times. This chain links TRBV29-1 with TRBJ1-1; D remains unclear. The ends were cut back, 8 bases at V and 0 bases at J, with 19 bases in the middle. Germline assignment: CDR1 SQVTM and CDR2 ANQGSEA. CDR3 length: 15 amino acids. CDR3 protein: CSSRREGGMNTEAFF. The CDR3 DNA is TGCAGCTCCAGGAGAGAGGGAGGCATGAACACTGAAGCTTTCTTT.

V gene TRBV2 combines with J gene TRBJ2-7; tentatively, D is TRBD2 (5 bases). The CDR3 sequence is 13 residues long. Looked up from germline, CDR1 is SNHLY and CDR2 is FYNNEI. Trimming removed 6 bases at V and 3 bases at J, with 12 bases between. The CDR3 spells CASRASPDYEQYF. CDR3 sequence (DNA): TGTGCCAGCAGGGCTAGCCCGGACTACGAGCAGTACTTC.

This clone was counted between two and nine times. The chain uses TRBV5-1 and TRBJ2-3; TRBD1 is a possible D gene (6 bases). The CDR3 runs to 13 residues. Germline V gene lookup returns CDR1 SGHRS and CDR2 YFSETQ. Trimming removed 3 bases at V and 7 bases at J, with 12 bases between. The CDR3 sequence is CASSSPGENTQYF. DNA for the CDR3: TGCGCCAGCAGCTCCCCAGGGGAAAATACGCAGTATTTT.

This clone has only a few counts. The J gene is TRBJ2-1, the V gene TRBV6-5; perhaps TRBD1 as D (5 bases). Germline V gives CDR1 MNHEY, CDR2 SVGAGI. V lost 1 base and J lost 6, with 10 bases in between. The CDR3 length is 14 residues. For the CDR3, the DNA is TGTGCCAGCAGTTACTTCCAGGGTGGCAATGAGCAGTTCTTC. Translating gives CASSYFQGGNEQFF.

The V and J genes are TRBV10-3 and TRBJ2-2; 7 positions match TRBD2. Trimming cost V 0 bases and J 4 bases; bases outside gene matches: 5. CDR3 size: 16 residues. Germline values: CDR1 ENHRY, CDR2 SYGVKD. CDR3 bases: TGTGCCATCAGTGAGTCTCCAGGGAGGGGCACCGGGGAGCTGTTTTTT. Translation gives CAISESPGRGTGELFF.

This clone was seen a few times. The chain combines TRBV2 with TRBJ2-7, with D maybe TRBD2 (5 bases). Per germline, CDR1 SNHLY and CDR2 FYNNEI. Trimming removed 4 bases at V and 5 bases at J, with 15 bases between. The CDR3 totals 14 residues. CDR3 DNA sequence: TGTGCCAGCAGTGGCGGGTCGAGCCAGGACGAGCAGTACTTC. Translation: CASSGGSSQDEQYF. The full variable domain, rest sourced from reference TRBV2 and TRBJ2-7, is EPEVTQTPSHQVTQMGQEVILRCVPISNHLYFYWYRQILGQKVEFLVSFYNNEISEKSEIFDDQFSVERPDGSNFTLKIRSTKLEDSAMYFCASSGGSSQDEQYFGPGTRLTVT.

This sequence joins TRBV28 and TRBJ2-1, with 8 bases matching TRBD1. The CDR3 length is 15 residues. Germline CDR1 MDHEN, CDR2 SYDVKM. V lost 8 bases and J lost 6; bases outside the gene matches: 12. The CDR3: CASGESDRAGNEQFF. The DNA for the CDR3 is TGTGCCAGCGGGGAATCGGACAGGGCCGGCAATGAGCAGTTCTTC.

This clone was found a few times. This chain connects TRBV7-2 to TRBJ2-7; D call uncertain. Trimming cost V 0 bases and J 6 bases, with 12 bases left between them. This CDR3 has 14 amino acids. The germline gives CDR1 SGHTA, CDR2 FQGNSA. The CDR3, as DNA: TGTGCCAGCAGCTTAGCGCTCGGCTCGTCCGAGCAGTACTTC. It codes for CASSLALGSSEQYF. Supplemented by reference TRBV7-2 and TRBJ2-7, the full variable domain reads GAGVSQSPSNKVTEKGKDVELRCDPISGHTALYWYRQSLGQGLEFLIYFQGNSAPDKSGLPSDRFSAERTGGSVSTLTIQRTQQEDSAVYLCASSLALGSSEQYFGPGTRLTVT.

The rearrangement links TRBV7-9 to TRBJ1-1, with 7 bases matching TRBD1. Germline assignment: CDR1 SEHNR and CDR2 FQNEAQ (reference sequence). J gave up 4 bases and V 5 bases, and 10 bases lay outside the gene matches. The CDR3 extends over 15 amino acids. The DNA for the CDR3 is TGTGCCAGCAGCCCCCTGAGTGCAGGGGGCACTGAAGCTTTCTTT. Its translation: CASSPLSAGGTEAFF.

In its sample, this clone was seen a few times. The CDR3 here is CASSPIGQGYPSGYTF. The DNA for the CDR3 is TGTGCCAGCAGCCCAATAGGACAGGGGTACCCGTCTGGCTACACCTTC. The chain couples TRBV7-2 to TRBJ1-2; 9 positions agree with TRBD1. V shed 5 bases, J shed 7 bases, and the junction held 14 bases outside the gene matches. CDR3 length equals 16 residues. Germline V gene sequence: CDR1 SGHTA, CDR2 FQGNSA.

The chain links TRBV9 to TRBJ1-3; perhaps TRBD1 as D (5 bases). CDR1 and CDR2 from the germline V gene are SGDLS and YYNGEE. The germline V and J ends were trimmed by 3 bases and 1 base, with 11 bases remaining between them. The CDR3 sequence is 15 residues long. The CDR3 reads CASSGDGGSGNTIYF. CDR3 nucleotides: TGTGCCAGCAGCGGAGACGGGGGATCTGGAAACACCATATATTTT.

V usage is TRBV4-1 and J usage is TRBJ2-1; TRBD2 is a possible D gene (6 bases). Germline loops: CDR1 MGHRA, CDR2 YSYEKL. The CDR3 is 16 residues long. V was clipped by 1 base and J by 9 bases, with 19 bases between them. This chain's CDR3 is CASSQAGSGWAGEQFF. CDR3 nucleotides: TGCGCCAGCAGCCAAGCGGGGAGCGGGTGGGCCGGTGAGCAGTTCTTC.

This clone has just a few counts. This chain uses TRBV2 with TRBJ1-1; 8 positions agree with TRBD1. Trimming took 6 bases from V and 1 from J; bases not matched to a gene: 4. The CDR3 spans 14 residues. Germline V CDR1 and CDR2: SNHLY, FYNNEI. CDR3 loop: CASSGQGSNTEAFF. CDR3 bases: TGTGCCAGCAGCGGACAGGGATCGAACACTGAAGCTTTCTTT.

This clone was counted between two and nine times. The J gene is TRBJ1-2, the V gene TRBV4-2; 10 nucleotides align to TRBD1. V lost 4 bases to trimming and J lost 4 bases; unmatched junction nucleotides: 9. This CDR3 is built from 16 residues. Germline V gene data show CDR1 as LGHNA and CDR2 as YNFKEQ. This chain's CDR3 is CASSPGGQGGVYGYTF. CDR3 bases: TGTGCCAGCAGCCCCGGAGGACAGGGGGGGGTCTATGGCTACACCTTC.

This chain joins TRBV5-1 and TRBJ2-2; D perhaps matches TRBD2 (5 bases). V lost 7 bases and J 6 bases, leaving 10 bases between the germline ends. From germline, CDR1 is SGHRS and CDR2 YFSETQ. The CDR3 is 12 amino acids. CDR3 coding DNA: TGCGCCAGCGGGTTCGGGGCCGGGGAGCTGTTTTTT. Protein sequence: CASGFGAGELFF.

This chain joins TRBV25-1 and TRBJ2-5; D perhaps matches TRBD2 (7 bases). Per germline, CDR1 MGHDK and CDR2 SYGVNS. V lost 6 bases and J 2 bases, leaving 22 bases between the germline ends. This CDR3 has 17 amino acids. The chain's CDR3 is CASSPTQGRGGQETQYF. The CDR3, as DNA: TGTGCCAGCAGCCCCACGCAGGGGCGCGGGGGTCAAGAGACCCAGTACTTC.

This clone appeared a few times. The same CDR3 also results from other DNA sequences found in this sample. This chain joins TRBV6-1 and TRBJ2-5, with D unresolved. CDR1 and CDR2 from the germline V gene are MNHNS and SASEGT. This CDR3 has 12 residues. Trimming removed 4 bases from V and 4 bases from J, with 7 bases in between. The CDR3 DNA sequence: TGTGCCAGCAGTGCGTCGGTAGAGACCCAGTACTTC. The encoded protein is CASSASVETQYF.

The chain recombines TRBV11-2 with TRBJ1-2, with D unclear. This CDR3 is built from 14 residues. The V gene's germline CDR1 is SGHAT and CDR2 FQNNGV. V was pared by 5 bases and J by 8 bases, with 18 bases between. CDR3 sequence (DNA): TGTGCCAGCAGCCCCCCCGAGGGAGTAGGAGGCTACACCTTC. Its translation: CASSPPEGVGGYTF.

V and J are TRBV30 and TRBJ2-1; possibly TRBD2 for D (6 bases). With 4 bases removed from V and 3 bases from J, the gap between germline ends came to 13 bases. This CDR3 is 14 amino acids long. The V gene's germline CDR1 is GTSNPN and CDR2 SVGIG (reference sequence). The CDR3 loop is CAWTPLGLYNEQFF. The CDR3 bases are TGTGCCTGGACCCCCTTGGGACTCTACAATGAGCAGTTCTTC.

The rearrangement links TRBV6-1 to TRBJ2-3; D remains ambiguous. Looked up from germline, CDR1 is MNHNS and CDR2 is SASEGT. The CDR3 consists of 14 residues. V lost 6 bases, J lost 1 base, and 11 bases lay in between. The CDR3 loop is CASSSYPRTDTQYF. The DNA for the CDR3 is TGTGCCAGCAGCTCTTATCCTCGCACAGATACGCAGTATTTT.

In its sample, this clone was seen a few times. The chain recombines TRBV9 with TRBJ2-5; 10 nucleotides line up with TRBD2. The CDR3 has 14 residues. CDR1 SGDLS and CDR2 YYNGEE come from the germline V gene. Trimming took 3 bases from V and 3 from J; bases not matched to a gene: 2. The CDR3, as DNA: TGTGCCAGCAGCGCGGGACTAGCGAAAGAGACCCAGTACTTC. Its protein product is CASSAGLAKETQYF.

V is TRBV10-3 and J is TRBJ1-1; 10 nucleotides align to TRBD1. The germline CDR1 and CDR2 sequences are ENHRY and SYGVKD. Trimming removed 2 bases from V and 3 bases from J; junction bases left unmatched: 6. The CDR3 has 16 residues. The CDR3 DNA follows: TGTGCCATCAGTGAGGGGACAGGGGCTTCGCACACTGAAGCTTTCTTT. Its protein is CAISEGTGASHTEAFF.